This T cell receptor (beta chain) appears in the sequencing data of a study of blood T cells in healthy people across ages. Study findings and constraints: Roughly linear declines in TCR beta diversity per million T cells occurred with age.

As for this clonotype: The antigen is undetermined.

A second PCR of 7 to 11 cycles used a sample-barcoded 5' primer and a J-beta primer mix. TCRdb called the 5' RACE reads again in MiXCR, with one record for every CDR3 protein. The sample includes about 830,000 distinct CDR3 sequences, less than 80% seen only once; the top ten take about 30%. The CDR3 covers 15 residues. The germline V gene has CDR1 LGHDT and CDR2 YNNKEL (reference sequence). Sequenced material: blood. The chain is built from TRBV3-1 and TRBJ2-7; TRBD1 matches 7 bases. TRBJ2-5 matches the DNA end more closely, so the J call is doubtful. The TCR originated in a man aged 30-40 years in good health. The CDR3 reads CASSQAGTDGKTQYF. CDR3 DNA sequence: TGTGCCAGCAGCCAAGCCGGGACAGACGGGAAGACCCAGTACTTC.